This T cell receptor beta chain was sequenced in a study of OX40 agonist ivuxolimab in advanced cancers. Study background: The group had a mean age of about 64 years, ranged from roughly 23 to 79, and was 80% to 85% male.

A history of autoimmune disease or systemic immunosuppression excluded patients. The investigators sampled blood at baseline, at cycle 4 day 1, and at cycle 7 day 1. Sequencing used immunoSEQ multiplex PCR; TCRdb keeps in-frame clones, though not all of them. The sample contains 80,000 to 100,000 clones, more than 75% of which appear only once. Trimming pared 6 bases from V and 7 bases from J, leaving 7 bases between. The CDR3 has 11 amino acids. Germline lookup yields CDR1 MNHNS and CDR2 SASEGT. J is TRBJ2-1 and V is TRBV6-1; no clear D. The input for sequencing was CD4+ or CD8+ T cells sorted from blood, taken in a trial of the OX40 agonist ivuxolimab. The receptor comes from an adult with an advanced solid tumor such as melanoma, head and neck, liver or kidney cancer. CDR3 DNA: TGTGCCAGCAGCCAGGAGAATGAGCAGTTCTTC. Its protein product is CASSQENEQFF.